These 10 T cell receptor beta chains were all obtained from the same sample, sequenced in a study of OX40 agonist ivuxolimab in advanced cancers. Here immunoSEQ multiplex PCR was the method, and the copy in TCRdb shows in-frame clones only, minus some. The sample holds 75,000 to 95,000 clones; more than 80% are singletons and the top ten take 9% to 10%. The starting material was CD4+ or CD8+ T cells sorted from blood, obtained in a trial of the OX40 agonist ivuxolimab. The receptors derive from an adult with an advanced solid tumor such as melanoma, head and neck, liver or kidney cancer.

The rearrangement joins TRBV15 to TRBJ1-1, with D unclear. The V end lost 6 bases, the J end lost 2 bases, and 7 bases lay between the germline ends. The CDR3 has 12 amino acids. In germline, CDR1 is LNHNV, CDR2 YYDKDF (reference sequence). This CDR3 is CATRRVNTEAFF. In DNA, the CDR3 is TGTGCCACCAGAAGGGTTAACACTGAAGCTTTCTTT. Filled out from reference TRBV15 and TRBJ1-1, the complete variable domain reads DAMVIQNPRYQVTQFGKPVTLSCSQTLNHNVMYWYQQKSSQAPKLLFHYYDKDFNNEADTPDNFQSRRPNTSFCFLDIRSPGLGDTAMYLCATRRVNTEAFFGQGTRLTVV.

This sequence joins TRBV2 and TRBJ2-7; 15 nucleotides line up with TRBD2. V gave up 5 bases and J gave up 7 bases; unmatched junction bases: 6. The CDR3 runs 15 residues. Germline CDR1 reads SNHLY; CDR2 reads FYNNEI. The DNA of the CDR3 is TGTGCCAGCAGTTCGGGACTAGCGGGAGGTGAAGAGCAGTACTTC. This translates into CASSSGLAGGEEQYF.

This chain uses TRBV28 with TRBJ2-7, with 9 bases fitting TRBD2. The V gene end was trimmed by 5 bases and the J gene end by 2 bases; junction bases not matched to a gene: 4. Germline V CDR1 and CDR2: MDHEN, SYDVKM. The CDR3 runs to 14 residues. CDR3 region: CASSRLAETYEQYF. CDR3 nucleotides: TGTGCCAGCAGTAGACTAGCGGAAACCTACGAGCAGTACTTC.

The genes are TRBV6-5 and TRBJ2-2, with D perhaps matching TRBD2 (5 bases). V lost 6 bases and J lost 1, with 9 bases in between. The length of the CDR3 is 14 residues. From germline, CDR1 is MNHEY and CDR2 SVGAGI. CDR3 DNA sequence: TGTGCCAGCAGACCCGGACTGAACACCGGGGAGCTGTTTTTT. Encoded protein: CASRPGLNTGELFF.

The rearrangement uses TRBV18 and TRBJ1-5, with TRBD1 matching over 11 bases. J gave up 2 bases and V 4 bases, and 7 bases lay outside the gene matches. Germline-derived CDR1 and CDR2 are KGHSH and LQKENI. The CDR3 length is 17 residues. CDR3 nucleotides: TGTGCCAGCTCACTACGGACAGGGGGCCCGGGCAATCAGCCCCAGCATTTT. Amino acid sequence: CASSLRTGGPGNQPQHF.

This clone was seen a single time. As DNA, the CDR3 is TGCGCCAGCAGCTTGGGGCTACTTGGGGAGCAGTACTTC. It specifies CASSLGLLGEQYF. The chain links TRBV5-1 to TRBJ2-7; the D is unclear. Per germline, CDR1 SGHRS and CDR2 YFSETQ. There are 13 residues in the CDR3. The V and J ends lost 0 bases and 7 bases respectively, with 11 bases between them.

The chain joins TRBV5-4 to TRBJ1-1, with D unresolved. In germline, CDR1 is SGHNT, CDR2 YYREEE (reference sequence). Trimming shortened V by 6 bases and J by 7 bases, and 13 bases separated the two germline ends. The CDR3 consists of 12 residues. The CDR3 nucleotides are TGTGCCAGCACCCACCCCGGCGGTGAAGCTTTCTTT. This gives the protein CASTHPGGEAFF.

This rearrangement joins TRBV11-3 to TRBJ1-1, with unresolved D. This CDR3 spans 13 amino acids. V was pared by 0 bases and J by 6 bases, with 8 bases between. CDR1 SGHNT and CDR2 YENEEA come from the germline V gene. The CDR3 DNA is TGTGCCAGCAGCTTAGATAGAGGGTCTGAAGCTTTCTTT. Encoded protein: CASSLDRGSEAFF. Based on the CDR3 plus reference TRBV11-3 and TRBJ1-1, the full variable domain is EAGVVQSPRYKIIEKKQPVAFWCNPISGHNTLYWYLQNLGQGPELLIRYENEEAVDDSQLPKDRFSAERLKGVDSTLKIQPAELGDSAVYLCASSLDRGSEAFFGQGTRLTVV.

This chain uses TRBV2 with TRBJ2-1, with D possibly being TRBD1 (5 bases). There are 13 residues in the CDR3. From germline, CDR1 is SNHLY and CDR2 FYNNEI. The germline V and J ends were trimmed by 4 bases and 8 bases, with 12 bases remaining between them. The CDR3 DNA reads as TGTGCCAGCAGTGTTGATCAGGGTCATGAGCAGTTCTTC. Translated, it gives CASSVDQGHEQFF.

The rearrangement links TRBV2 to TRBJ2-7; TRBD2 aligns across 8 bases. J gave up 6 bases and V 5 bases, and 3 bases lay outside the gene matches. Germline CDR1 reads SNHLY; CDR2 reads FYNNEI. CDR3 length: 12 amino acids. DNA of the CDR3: TGTGCCAGCAGTCGGACTAGCCGCGAGCAGTACTTC. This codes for CASSRTSREQYF.